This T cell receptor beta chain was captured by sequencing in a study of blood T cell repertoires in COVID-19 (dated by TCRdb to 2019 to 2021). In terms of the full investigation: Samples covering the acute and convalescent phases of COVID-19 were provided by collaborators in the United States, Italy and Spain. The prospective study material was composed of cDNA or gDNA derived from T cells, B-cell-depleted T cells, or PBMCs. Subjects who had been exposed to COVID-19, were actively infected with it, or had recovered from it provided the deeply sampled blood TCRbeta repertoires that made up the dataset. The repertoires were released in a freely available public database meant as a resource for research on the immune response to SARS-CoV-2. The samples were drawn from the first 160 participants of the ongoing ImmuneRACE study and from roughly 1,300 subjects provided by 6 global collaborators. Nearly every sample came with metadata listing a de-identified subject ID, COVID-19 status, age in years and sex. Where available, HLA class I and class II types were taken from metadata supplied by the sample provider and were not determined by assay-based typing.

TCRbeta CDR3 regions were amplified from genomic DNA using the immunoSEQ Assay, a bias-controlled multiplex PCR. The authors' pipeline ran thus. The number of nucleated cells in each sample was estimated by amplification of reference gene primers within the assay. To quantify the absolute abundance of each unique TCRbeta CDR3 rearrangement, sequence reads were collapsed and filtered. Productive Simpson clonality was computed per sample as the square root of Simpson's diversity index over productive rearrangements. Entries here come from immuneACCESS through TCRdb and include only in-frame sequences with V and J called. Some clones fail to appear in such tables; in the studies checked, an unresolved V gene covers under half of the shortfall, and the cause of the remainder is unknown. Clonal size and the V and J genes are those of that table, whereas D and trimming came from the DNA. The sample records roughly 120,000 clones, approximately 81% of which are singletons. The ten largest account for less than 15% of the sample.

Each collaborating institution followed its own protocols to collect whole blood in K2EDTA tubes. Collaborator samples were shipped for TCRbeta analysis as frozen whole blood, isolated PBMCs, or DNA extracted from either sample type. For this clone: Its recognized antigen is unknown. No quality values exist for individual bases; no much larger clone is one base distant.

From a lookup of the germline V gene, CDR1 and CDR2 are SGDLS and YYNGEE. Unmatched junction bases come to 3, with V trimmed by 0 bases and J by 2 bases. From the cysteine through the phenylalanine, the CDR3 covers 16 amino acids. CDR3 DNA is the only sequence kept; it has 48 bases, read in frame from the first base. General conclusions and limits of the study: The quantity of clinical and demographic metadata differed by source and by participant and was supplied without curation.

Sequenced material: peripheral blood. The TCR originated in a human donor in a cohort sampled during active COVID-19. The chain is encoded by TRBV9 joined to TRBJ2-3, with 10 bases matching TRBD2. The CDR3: CASSVGAGGPTDTQYF. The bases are TGTGCCAGCAGCGTAGGAGCGGGGGGGCCCACAGATACGCAGTATTTT.